The 18 T cell receptor beta chains below come from one sample, sequenced in a study of blood T cell repertoires in COVID-19. The protocol was immunoSEQ multiplex PCR, while the TCRdb copy is restricted to in-frame clones and leaves out a portion. The table has 85,000 to 130,000 clones, just over 85% seen once. Sequencing input: PBMCs or T cells enriched from blood (not recorded which). These receptors were obtained from a woman aged 45-65 years who had recovered from COVID-19.

The J gene is TRBJ1-1, the V gene TRBV5-1; D is ambiguous. CDR1 is SGHRS and CDR2 is YFSETQ in the germline V gene. The CDR3 is made up of 14 amino acids. The V gene lost 5 bases and the J gene lost 1 base, with 12 bases spanning the gap. The CDR3 loop reads CASSSKAKNTEAFF. DNA for the CDR3: TGCGCCAGCAGTTCAAAAGCAAAGAACACTGAAGCTTTCTTT.

This chain uses TRBV6-5 with TRBJ1-6, with D perhaps matching TRBD1 (6 bases). The CDR3 spans 12 residues. Germline loops: CDR1 MNHEY, CDR2 SVGAGI. Trimming took off 11 bases at V and 6 bases at J, with 11 bases between the two ends. The CDR3 loop is CAGGQTNSPLHF. The DNA for the CDR3 is TGTGCCGGAGGACAGACTAATTCACCCCTCCACTTT.

The chain carries TRBV27 and TRBJ2-1, with 14 bases that match TRBD2. With V trimmed by 5 bases and J by 3 bases, 6 bases remained unmatched. The CDR3 spans 17 residues. Germline V gives CDR1 MNHEY, CDR2 SMNVEV (reference sequence). The CDR3 is CASSQGLAGDFYNEQFF. Here the CDR3 DNA reads TGTGCCAGCAGTCAGGGACTAGCGGGAGACTTCTACAATGAGCAGTTCTTC.

The V gene is TRBV5-1, the J gene TRBJ1-2; 7 bases map to TRBD1. J lost 8 bases, V lost 0 bases, and 7 bases had no gene match. The germline gives CDR1 SGHRS, CDR2 YFSETQ. CDR3 size: 14 residues. This chain's CDR3 is CASSLADRAGGYTF. CDR3 sequence (DNA): TGCGCCAGCAGCTTGGCCGACAGGGCTGGGGGCTACACCTTC.

The chain combines TRBV27 with TRBJ1-4; 7 positions agree with TRBD1. The CDR3 contains 14 residues. Germline V lookup: CDR1 MNHEY, CDR2 SMNVEV (reference sequence). Losses at the gene ends were 4 bases for V and 4 bases for J; bases not matched to a gene: 3. The CDR3 loop is CASSWDSFNEKLFF. The CDR3 bases are TGTGCCAGCAGTTGGGACAGTTTTAATGAAAAACTGTTTTTT.

The gene calls are TRBV7-9 and TRBJ2-2; 11 bases align to TRBD2. This CDR3 contains 16 residues. The J segment lost 6 bases and the V segment lost 0 bases, leaving 3 bases of the junction unmatched. The germline V gene has CDR1 SEHNR and CDR2 FQNEAQ (reference sequence). The CDR3 spells CASSLAVAGGPGELFF. CDR3 DNA: TGTGCCAGCAGCTTAGCGGTAGCGGGAGGGCCCGGGGAGCTGTTTTTT.

The chain links TRBV6-6 to TRBJ2-3, with 8 bases identical to TRBD1. Trimming cost V 7 bases and J 4 bases; bases outside gene matches: 10. CDR3 length equals 15 residues. CDR1 is MNHNY and CDR2 is SVGAGI in the germline V gene (reference sequence). The CDR3 spells CASTNEAGGSDTQYF. The CDR3 nucleotides are TGTGCCAGCACCAACGAGGCAGGGGGCTCAGATACGCAGTATTTT.

The chain links TRBV10-2 to TRBJ2-7, with 9 bases that match TRBD1. Per the germline V gene, CDR1 is WSHSY and CDR2 is SAAADI. V dropped 7 bases and J dropped 3; count of bases not matched to a gene: 13. The CDR3 totals 16 residues. CDR3 amino acids: CASIPDRGRYVYEQYF. The CDR3, as DNA: TGCGCCAGCATCCCGGACAGGGGTCGTTATGTCTACGAGCAGTACTTC.

A remark on this clone: Other DNA sequences within the sample encode an identical CDR3. The rearrangement uses TRBV7-2 and TRBJ1-1; a weak D match, TRBD1 (6 bases). CDR1 and CDR2 from the germline V gene are SGHTA and FQGNSA. The germline V and J ends were trimmed by 5 bases and 2 bases, with 9 bases remaining between them. The CDR3 consists of 13 residues. CDR3 in amino acids: CASSRQENTEAFF. CDR3 nucleotide sequence: TGTGCCAGCAGCCGACAGGAAAACACTGAAGCTTTCTTT.

CDR3 protein: CASSEAALGNTEAFF. The CDR3 DNA follows: TGTGCCAGCAGTGAGGCAGCGCTCGGGAACACTGAAGCTTTCTTT. The rearrangement links TRBV6-1 to TRBJ1-1, with D unclear. Trimming took 3 bases from V and 1 from J, leaving 12 bases between them. This CDR3 region has 15 residues. CDR1 MNHNS and CDR2 SASEGT come from the germline V gene.

The V call is TRBV5-6, the J call TRBJ2-7; TRBD2 aligns across 8 bases. The germline gives CDR1 SGHDT, CDR2 YYEEEE. Trimming removed 4 bases from V and 3 bases from J; junction bases left unmatched: 6. The CDR3 runs to 14 residues. The CDR3 here is CASSETSAVYEQYF. CDR3 in DNA: TGTGCCAGCAGCGAGACTAGCGCGGTCTACGAGCAGTACTTC.

This clone was counted a single time. This sequence joins TRBV14 and TRBJ2-7; 10 nucleotides match TRBD1. Per germline, CDR1 SGHDN and CDR2 FVKESK. The CDR3 runs 15 residues. V dropped 4 bases and J dropped 4; count of bases not matched to a gene: 7. The CDR3 DNA reads as TGTGCCAGCAGCCTACCCGGGACAGGGGTTTACGAGCAGTACTTC. Amino acid sequence: CASSLPGTGVYEQYF.

The chain is built from TRBV10-3 and TRBJ1-2; no reliable D call. Germline V CDR1 and CDR2: ENHRY, SYGVKD. The length of the CDR3 is 14 residues. V shed 0 bases and J shed 8 bases, with 13 bases lying between them. The CDR3 spells CAISESRGLGGYTF. The CDR3 DNA is TGTGCCATCAGTGAGTCGAGAGGGCTTGGGGGCTACACCTTC.

V usage is TRBV6-5 and J usage is TRBJ2-7; 11 bases are a match to TRBD2. Germline V gene lookup returns CDR1 MNHEY and CDR2 SVGAGI. The CDR3 contains 13 residues. V was pared by 11 bases and J by 3 bases, with 6 bases of the junction left unmatched. CDR3 coding DNA: TGTGCCGCCCGAACTAGCGGGAGCTACGAGCAGTACTTC. Protein sequence: CAARTSGSYEQYF.

This sequence joins TRBV9 and TRBJ2-1; TRBD2 matches 7 bases. The CDR3 is made up of 17 amino acids. V was clipped by 0 bases and J by 1 base; unmatched bases: 7. The germline V gene has CDR1 SGDLS and CDR2 YYNGEE. CDR3 nucleotides: TGTGCCAGCAGCGTAGACGGGAGGAGGTTTTCCTACAATGAGCAGTTCTTC. Its protein product is CASSVDGRRFSYNEQFF.

A single count supports this clone. The rearrangement uses TRBV7-9 and TRBJ2-1; D is perhaps TRBD2 (6 bases). The length of the CDR3 is 16 residues. The germline V and J ends were trimmed by 3 bases and 0 bases, with 12 bases remaining between them. Germline V gene data show CDR1 as SEHNR and CDR2 as FQNEAQ (reference sequence). The CDR3 DNA is TGTGCCAGCAGCTTCTCCGGGAGAAGCTCCTACAATGAGCAGTTCTTC. Its protein is CASSFSGRSSYNEQFF.

The chain couples TRBV28 to TRBJ2-7; 8 bases fit TRBD1. J lost 6 bases, V lost 8 bases, and 12 bases had no gene match. The CDR3 spans 14 residues. Germline lookup yields CDR1 MDHEN and CDR2 SYDVKM. The CDR3 protein is CASCGSGGSPEQYF. CDR3 DNA sequence: TGTGCCAGCTGTGGGTCAGGGGGCTCGCCCGAGCAGTACTTC.

For the CDR3, the DNA is TGTGCCAGCAGCTTAGCGCAAGGAGGGTTTGGCTATGGCTACACCTTC. Translation gives CASSLAQGGFGYGYTF. The V gene is TRBV7-6, the J gene TRBJ1-2; D is uncertain. Germline CDR1 reads SGHVS; CDR2 reads FNYEAQ. V was pared by 0 bases and J by 4 bases, with 15 bases between. The CDR3 extends over 16 amino acids.